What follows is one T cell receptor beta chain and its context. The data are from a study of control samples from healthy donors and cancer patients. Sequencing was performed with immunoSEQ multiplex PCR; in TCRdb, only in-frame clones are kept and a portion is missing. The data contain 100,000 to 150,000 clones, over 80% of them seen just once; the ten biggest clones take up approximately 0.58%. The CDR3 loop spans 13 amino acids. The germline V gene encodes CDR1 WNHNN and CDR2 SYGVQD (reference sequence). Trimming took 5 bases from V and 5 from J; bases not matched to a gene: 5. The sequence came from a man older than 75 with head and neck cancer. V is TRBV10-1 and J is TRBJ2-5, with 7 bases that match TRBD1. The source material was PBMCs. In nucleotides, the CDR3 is TGCGCCAGCAGTCTTCAGGGGGTCGAGACCCAGTACTTC. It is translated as CASSLQGVETQYF.